Below are 18 T cell receptor beta chains sequenced from a single sample in a study of blood T cell repertoires in COVID-19. Only in-frame clones appear in the TCRdb table, and some are missing; sequencing was by immunoSEQ multiplex PCR. The sample has about 340,000 clones, 87% seen once. Input material: peripheral blood. These receptors were collected from a woman between 50 and 59 years old with COVID-19, enrolled during active disease.

The chain has TRBV3-1 (or the pseudogene TRBV3-2) and TRBJ2-1; 9 bases align to TRBD2. After removal of 4 bases from V and 3 bases from J, the junction contained 4 bases not matched to a gene. This CDR3 comprises 15 residues. Germline V CDR1 and CDR2: LGHDT, YNNKEL (reference sequence). As DNA, the CDR3 is TGTGCCAGCAGCCGATTTAGCGGGAGCTACAATGAGCAGTTCTTC. As protein: CASSRFSGSYNEQFF.

The chain is built from TRBV5-4 and TRBJ1-1; D is ambiguous. This CDR3 is 14 amino acids long. Germline lookup yields CDR1 SGHNT and CDR2 YYREEE (reference sequence). V gave up 4 bases and J gave up 0 bases, with 10 bases separating them. The CDR3 loop is CASSQIAVNTEAFF. The CDR3 coding sequence is TGTGCCAGCAGCCAGATAGCGGTGAACACTGAAGCTTTCTTT.

V and J are TRBV6-5 and TRBJ2-7; TRBD1 agrees at 7 bases. Per germline, CDR1 MNHEY and CDR2 SVGAGI. The CDR3 has 12 residues. V was clipped by 7 bases and J by 5 bases; unmatched bases: 5. CDR3 DNA: TGTGCCAGCAAACAGGGGTCCCACGAGCAGTACTTC. Protein sequence: CASKQGSHEQYF.

This chain joins TRBV19 and TRBJ1-5, with TRBD1 identical over 9 bases. Looked up from germline, CDR1 is LNHDA and CDR2 is SQIVND (reference sequence). CDR3 size: 16 residues. The trim removed 4 bases at V and 2 bases at J, leaving 6 bases unmatched. The CDR3 sequence: CASSKYRGPGNQPQHF. The CDR3 nucleotides are TGTGCCAGTAGTAAATACAGGGGGCCGGGCAATCAGCCCCAGCATTTT.

This rearrangement joins TRBV4-1 to TRBJ1-2; 9 bases align to TRBD1. The CDR3 sequence is 16 residues long. J lost 6 bases, V lost 2 bases, and 10 bases had no gene match. Germline lookup yields CDR1 MGHRA and CDR2 YSYEKL. Written as DNA, the CDR3 is TGCGCCAGCAGCCAACATGAAGGGACAGGGCGAGATGGCTACACCTTC. Amino acids: CASSQHEGTGRDGYTF.

J is TRBJ2-1 and V is TRBV6-5; TRBD2 agrees at 8 bases. Germline V lookup: CDR1 MNHEY, CDR2 SVGAGI. The ends lost 7 bases at V and 2 bases at J; junction bases unmatched: 7. This CDR3 has 15 amino acids. CDR3 in amino acids: CASTPRGGTYNEQFF. For the CDR3, the DNA is TGTGCCAGCACTCCCCGGGGGGGTACCTACAATGAGCAGTTCTTC.

There are a few counts of this clone. The chain links TRBV6-5 to TRBJ1-1; the match to TRBD1 covers 8 bases. Trimming removed 8 bases from V and 5 bases from J; junction bases left unmatched: 10. CDR1 is MNHEY and CDR2 is SVGAGI in the germline V gene. There are 14 residues in the CDR3. The chain's CDR3 is CASGGQVGWTEAFF. CDR3 nucleotide sequence: TGTGCCAGCGGGGGACAGGTTGGATGGACTGAAGCTTTCTTT.

The chain links TRBV29-1 to TRBJ2-7; 8 nucleotides match TRBD1. Losses at the gene ends were 5 bases for V and 5 bases for J; bases not matched to a gene: 8. From germline, CDR1 is SQVTM and CDR2 ANQGSEA. The CDR3 is made up of 13 amino acids. CDR3: CSVIGQGLDEQYF. The CDR3 nucleotides are TGCAGCGTTATCGGACAGGGTCTCGACGAGCAGTACTTC.

J is TRBJ1-2 and V is TRBV5-1, with 10 bases matching TRBD1. This CDR3 spans 15 amino acids. The V gene end was trimmed by 5 bases and the J gene end by 6 bases; junction bases not matched to a gene: 10. The germline V gene encodes CDR1 SGHRS and CDR2 YFSETQ. This CDR3 is CASSYGTGDQNGYTF. Written as DNA, the CDR3 is TGCGCCAGCAGTTATGGGACAGGGGATCAAAATGGCTACACCTTC.

Only a few counts were recorded for this clone. The rearrangement links TRBV2 to TRBJ2-4; 7 bases align to TRBD1. Trimming removed 6 bases from V and 0 bases from J; junction bases left unmatched: 5. This CDR3 has 15 residues. CDR1 is SNHLY, CDR2 FYNNEI, per germline. The CDR3 sequence: CASSGNRGAKNIQYF. The CDR3 DNA reads as TGTGCCAGCAGCGGAAACAGGGGAGCCAAAAACATTCAGTACTTC.

This sequence joins TRBV6-5 and TRBJ2-3, with D perhaps matching TRBD2 (5 bases). Per the germline V gene, CDR1 is MNHEY and CDR2 is SVGAGI. V lost 6 bases and J 8 bases, leaving 12 bases between the germline ends. The CDR3 runs to 12 residues. The CDR3 here is CASRAAGRTQYF. Written as DNA, the CDR3 is TGTGCCAGCAGGGCCGCGGGCCGTACGCAGTATTTT.

The J gene is TRBJ2-5, the V gene TRBV19; 8 nucleotides align to TRBD1. The trim removed 5 bases at V and 7 bases at J, leaving 9 bases unmatched. The CDR3 length is 14 residues. Germline V gives CDR1 LNHDA, CDR2 SQIVND (reference sequence). CDR3 coding DNA: TGTGCCAGTAGTGTCGCAGGGGGCGCCGGGACCCAGTACTTC. Protein sequence: CASSVAGGAGTQYF. The complete variable domain, with remaining parts taken from reference TRBV19 and TRBJ2-5, reads DGGITQSPKYLFRKEGQNVTLSCEQNLNHDAMYWYRQDPGQGLRLIYYSQIVNDFQKGDIAEGYSVSREKKESFPLTVTSAQKNPTAFYLCASSVAGGAGTQYFGPGTRLLVL.

This clone was counted a few times. The chain has TRBV30 and TRBJ1-6; 7 nucleotides line up with TRBD1. Germline V lookup: CDR1 GTSNPN, CDR2 SVGIG (reference sequence). V shed 0 bases, J shed 5 bases, and the junction held 10 bases outside the gene matches. The CDR3 loop spans 17 amino acids. The CDR3 DNA reads TGTGCCTGGAGTGTAAAACCGCACAGGGGTGATAATTCACCCCTCCACTTT. This translates into CAWSVKPHRGDNSPLHF.

The rearrangement uses TRBV19 and TRBJ2-3; 9 bases align to TRBD2. Unmatched junction bases numbered 7, after V lost 7 bases and J lost 5 bases. CDR3 length: 14 residues. Germline values: CDR1 LNHDA, CDR2 SQIVND (reference sequence). CDR3 residues: CASNSGRSGDTQYF. The CDR3 coding sequence is TGTGCCAGTAATAGCGGGAGATCGGGAGATACGCAGTATTTT.

The V gene is TRBV29-1, the J gene TRBJ1-1; TRBD1 aligns across 7 bases. There are 15 residues in the CDR3. V was clipped by 7 bases and J by 6 bases; unmatched bases: 17. In germline, CDR1 is SQVTM, CDR2 ANQGSEA. In DNA, the CDR3 is TGCAGCGCGTACCTCCAACGCAGGGGGTTACCTGAAGCTTTCTTT. Its protein product is CSAYLQRRGLPEAFF.

This chain links TRBV7-8 with TRBJ1-5, with D hard to call. V was pared by 5 bases and J by 4 bases, with 15 bases between. CDR3 size: 15 residues. Germline CDR1 reads SGHVS; CDR2 reads FQNEAQ. This CDR3 is CASSRLDSWNQPQHF. In nucleotides, the CDR3 is TGTGCCAGCAGCAGACTGGATTCCTGGAATCAGCCCCAGCATTTT.

The V and J genes are TRBV9 and TRBJ1-5; 10 bases fit TRBD1. V was pared by 4 bases and J by 2 bases, with 3 bases of the junction left unmatched. Germline V gives CDR1 SGDLS, CDR2 YYNGEE. CDR3 size: 15 residues. The CDR3 DNA sequence: TGTGCCAGCAGCTTGGGACAGGGGCGCAATCAGCCCCAGCATTTT. Translated, it gives CASSLGQGRNQPQHF.

This chain joins TRBV2 and TRBJ1-5, with a weak D call TRBD1 (5 bases). This CDR3 is 13 amino acids long. Germline V gene lookup returns CDR1 SNHLY and CDR2 FYNNEI. V was trimmed by 10 bases and J by 7 bases, leaving 17 bases between them. CDR3 in amino acids: CATTGLRSQPQHF. CDR3 coding DNA: TGTGCCACCACGGGACTTAGGTCCCAGCCCCAGCATTTT.